This paragraph reports one T cell receptor (beta chain). Its antigen is unidentified. The trim removed 7 bases at V and 5 bases at J, leaving 3 bases unmatched. This CDR3 is 14 amino acids long. Germline values: CDR1 MDHEN, CDR2 SYDVKM. These data originate in a study of T cell responses to AZD1222 COVID-19 vaccine. Only in-frame clones appear in the TCRdb table, and some are missing; sequencing was by immunoSEQ multiplex PCR. The sample has 150,000 or so clones, 90% to 95% seen once; the top ten hold over 4.5%. Regarding the study as a whole: Donors were mostly white British, more females; clonal diversity possibly underestimated. Among spike-specific TCRs, nearly half reportedly target unmutated variant regions. CD4 TCRs associated with vaccination spanned spike, dominating at 160-218 and 743-854.

The input for sequencing was peripheral blood, taken 28 days after the second AZD1222 dose. The chain uses TRBV28 and TRBJ1-6, with TRBD1 matching 9 bases. The receptor was isolated from an adult who received the AZD1222 COVID-19 vaccine. In DNA form, the CDR3 reads TGTGCCAGCAACGGACAGGGGAATAATTCACCCCTCCACTTT. Translating gives CASNGQGNNSPLHF.